Detailed here is one T cell receptor (beta chain). Its antigen is unidentified. This record comes from a study of immune cell composition in non-small cell lung cancer. General observations from the study: Tumour TCR-beta clonality showed no significant link to smoking pack-years.

Per germline, CDR1 SGHVS and CDR2 FNYEAQ. The CDR3 consists of 16 residues. Trimming took 1 base from V and 10 from J, leaving 20 bases between them. This table comes from immunoSEQ multiplex PCR, and its TCRdb copy is limited to in-frame clones, with some not included. The sample consists of around 13,000 clones, over 70% of them appearing once. This receptor was taken from a human donor with non-small cell lung cancer. This sequence joins TRBV7-6 and TRBJ2-1; D call uncertain. The sample was lung tumor tissue. The CDR3 DNA reads TGTGCCAGCAGCTTAGAGGCCACTTCGGCAGTGGGGGAGCAGTTCTTC. It codes for CASSLEATSAVGEQFF.